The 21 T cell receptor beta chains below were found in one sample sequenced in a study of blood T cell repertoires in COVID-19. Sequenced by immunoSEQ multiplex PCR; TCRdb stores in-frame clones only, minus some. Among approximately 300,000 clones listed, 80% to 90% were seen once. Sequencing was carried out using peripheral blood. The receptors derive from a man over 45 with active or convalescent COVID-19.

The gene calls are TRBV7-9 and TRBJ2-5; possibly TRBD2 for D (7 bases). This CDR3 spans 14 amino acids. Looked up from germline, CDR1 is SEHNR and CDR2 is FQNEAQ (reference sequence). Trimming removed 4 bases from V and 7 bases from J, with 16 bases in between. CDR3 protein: CASSSRGGRGTQYF. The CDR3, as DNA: TGTGCCAGCAGCTCAAGGGGGGGAAGGGGGACCCAGTACTTC.

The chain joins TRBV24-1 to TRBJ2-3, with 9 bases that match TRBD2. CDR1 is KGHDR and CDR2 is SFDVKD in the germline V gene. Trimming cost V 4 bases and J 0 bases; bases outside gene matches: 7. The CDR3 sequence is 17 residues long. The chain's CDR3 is CATSDIAGASSTDTQYF. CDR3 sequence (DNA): TGTGCCACCAGTGACATAGCGGGAGCTTCTAGCACAGATACGCAGTATTTT.

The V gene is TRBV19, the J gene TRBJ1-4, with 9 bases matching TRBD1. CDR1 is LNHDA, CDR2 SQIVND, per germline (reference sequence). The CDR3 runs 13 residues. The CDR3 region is CAVSGTGYEKLFF. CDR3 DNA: TGTGCAGTTTCCGGGACAGGGTATGAAAAACTGTTTTTT.

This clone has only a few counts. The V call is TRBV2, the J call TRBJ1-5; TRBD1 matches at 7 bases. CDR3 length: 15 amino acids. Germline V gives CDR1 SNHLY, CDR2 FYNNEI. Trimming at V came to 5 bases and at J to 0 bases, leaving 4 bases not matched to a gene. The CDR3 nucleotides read TGTGCCAGCAGTCCGGGACAGACTAGCAATCAGCCCCAGCATTTT. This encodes CASSPGQTSNQPQHF.

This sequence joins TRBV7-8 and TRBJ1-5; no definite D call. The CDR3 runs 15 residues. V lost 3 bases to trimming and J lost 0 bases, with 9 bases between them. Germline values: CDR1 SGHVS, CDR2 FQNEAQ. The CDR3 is CASSFGGYSNQPQHF. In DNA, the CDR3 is TGTGCCAGCAGCTTTGGAGGATATAGCAATCAGCCCCAGCATTTT. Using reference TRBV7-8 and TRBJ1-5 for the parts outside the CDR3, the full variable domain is GAGVSQSPRYKVAKRGQDVALRCDPISGHVSLFWYQQALGQGPEFLTYFQNEAQLDKSGLPSDRFFAERPEGSVSTLKIQRTQQEDSAVYLCASSFGGYSNQPQHFGDGTRLSIL.

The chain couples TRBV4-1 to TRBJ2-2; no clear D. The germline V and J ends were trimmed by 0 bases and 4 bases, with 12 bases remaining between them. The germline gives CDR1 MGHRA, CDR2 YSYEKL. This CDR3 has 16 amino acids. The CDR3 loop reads CASSQETSVGTGELFF. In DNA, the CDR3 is TGCGCCAGCAGCCAAGAAACAAGCGTCGGCACCGGGGAGCTGTTTTTT.

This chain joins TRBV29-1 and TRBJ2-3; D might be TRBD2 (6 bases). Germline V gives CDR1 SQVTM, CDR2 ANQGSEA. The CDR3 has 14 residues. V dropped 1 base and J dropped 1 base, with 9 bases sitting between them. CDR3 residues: CSVEGPGGTDTQYF. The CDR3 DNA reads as TGCAGCGTTGAAGGCCCGGGGGGCACAGATACGCAGTATTTT.

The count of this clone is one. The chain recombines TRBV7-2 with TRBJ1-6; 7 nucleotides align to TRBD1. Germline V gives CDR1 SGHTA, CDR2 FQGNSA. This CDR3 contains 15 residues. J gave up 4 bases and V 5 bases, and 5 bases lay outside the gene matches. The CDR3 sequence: CASSPLTGYNSPLHF. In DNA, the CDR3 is TGTGCCAGCAGCCCCTTGACAGGGTATAATTCACCCCTCCACTTT.

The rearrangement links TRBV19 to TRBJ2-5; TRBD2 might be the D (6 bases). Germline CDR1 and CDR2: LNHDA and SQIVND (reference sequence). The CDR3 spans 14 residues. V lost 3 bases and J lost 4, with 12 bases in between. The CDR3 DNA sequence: TGTGCCAGTAGTATGGGGGGTTGGGCAGAGACCCAGTACTTC. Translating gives CASSMGGWAETQYF.

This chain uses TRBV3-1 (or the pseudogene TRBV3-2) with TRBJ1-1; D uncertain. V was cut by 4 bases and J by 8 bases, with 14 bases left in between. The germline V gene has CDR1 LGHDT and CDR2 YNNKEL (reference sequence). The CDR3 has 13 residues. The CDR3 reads CASSLLGSGEAFF. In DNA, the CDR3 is TGTGCCAGCAGCCTCCTTGGATCCGGGGAAGCTTTCTTT.

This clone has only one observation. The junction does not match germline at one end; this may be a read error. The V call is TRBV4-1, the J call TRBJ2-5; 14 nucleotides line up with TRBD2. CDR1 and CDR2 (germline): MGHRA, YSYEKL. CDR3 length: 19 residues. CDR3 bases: TGCGCCAGCGGCCAAGGCGGACTAGCGGGAGGAGGTGGGCAAGAGACCCAGTACTTC. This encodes CASGQGGLAGGGGQETQYF.

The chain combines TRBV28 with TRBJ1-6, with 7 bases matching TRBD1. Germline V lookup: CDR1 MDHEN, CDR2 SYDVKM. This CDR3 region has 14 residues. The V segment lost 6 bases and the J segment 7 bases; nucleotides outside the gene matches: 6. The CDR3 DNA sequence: TGTGCCAGCAGCAGACAGGGCATGAATTCACCCCTCCACTTT. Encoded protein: CASSRQGMNSPLHF.

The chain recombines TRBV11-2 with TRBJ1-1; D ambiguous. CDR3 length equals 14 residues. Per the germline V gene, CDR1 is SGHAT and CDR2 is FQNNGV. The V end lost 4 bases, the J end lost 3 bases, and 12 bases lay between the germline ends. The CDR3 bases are TGTGCCAGCAGCTCCTCCGGCGGAGACACTGAAGCTTTCTTT. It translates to CASSSSGGDTEAFF.

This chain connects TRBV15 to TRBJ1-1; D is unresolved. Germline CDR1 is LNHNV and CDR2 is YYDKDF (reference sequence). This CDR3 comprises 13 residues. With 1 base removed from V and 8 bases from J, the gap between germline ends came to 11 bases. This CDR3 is CATSRGYRPEAFF. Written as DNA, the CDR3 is TGTGCCACCAGCAGAGGTTACAGACCCGAAGCTTTCTTT.

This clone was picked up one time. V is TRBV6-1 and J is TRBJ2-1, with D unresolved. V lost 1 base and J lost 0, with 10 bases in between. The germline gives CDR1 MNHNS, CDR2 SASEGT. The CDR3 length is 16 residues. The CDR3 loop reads CASSEERISSYNEQFF. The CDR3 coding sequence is TGTGCCAGCAGTGAAGAACGCATTAGCTCCTACAATGAGCAGTTCTTC.

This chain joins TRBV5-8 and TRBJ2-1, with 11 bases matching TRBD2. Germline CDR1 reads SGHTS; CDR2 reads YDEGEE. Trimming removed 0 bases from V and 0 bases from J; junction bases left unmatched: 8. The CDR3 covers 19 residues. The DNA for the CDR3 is TGTGCCAGCAGCTTGGCCGGGACTAGCGGCCCTAGCTCCTACAATGAGCAGTTCTTC. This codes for CASSLAGTSGPSSYNEQFF.

DNA of the CDR3: TGTGCCAGCAGTTACTCGCAGGGCTACCAAGAGACCCAGTACTTC. The encoded protein is CASSYSQGYQETQYF. V is TRBV6-6 and J is TRBJ2-5, with D possibly TRBD1 on 5 matching bases. This CDR3 has 15 amino acids. Germline V CDR1 and CDR2: MNHNY, SVGAGI (reference sequence). V lost 0 bases and J lost 0, with 8 bases in between.

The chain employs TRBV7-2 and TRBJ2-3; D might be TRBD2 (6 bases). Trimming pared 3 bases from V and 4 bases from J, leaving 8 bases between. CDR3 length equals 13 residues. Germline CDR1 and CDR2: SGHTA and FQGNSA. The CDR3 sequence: CASSFPGADTQYF. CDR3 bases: TGTGCCAGCAGCTTCCCGGGGGCAGATACGCAGTATTTT. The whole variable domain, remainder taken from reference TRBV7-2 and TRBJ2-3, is GAGVSQSPSNKVTEKGKDVELRCDPISGHTALYWYRQSLGQGLEFLIYFQGNSAPDKSGLPSDRFSAERTGGSVSTLTIQRTQQEDSAVYLCASSFPGADTQYFGPGTRLTVL.

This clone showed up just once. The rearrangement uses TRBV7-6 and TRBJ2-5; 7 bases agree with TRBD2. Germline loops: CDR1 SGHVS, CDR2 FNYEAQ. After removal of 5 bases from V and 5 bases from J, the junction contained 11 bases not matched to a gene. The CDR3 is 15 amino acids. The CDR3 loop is CASSPDSGEGETQYF. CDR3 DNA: TGTGCCAGCAGCCCTGACTCGGGGGAGGGGGAGACCCAGTACTTC.

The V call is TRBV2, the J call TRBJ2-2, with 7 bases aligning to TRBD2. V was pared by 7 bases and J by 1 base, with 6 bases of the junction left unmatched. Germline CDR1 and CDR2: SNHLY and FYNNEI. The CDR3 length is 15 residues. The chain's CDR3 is CASTPASGNTGELFF. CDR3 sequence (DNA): TGTGCCAGCACTCCGGCTAGCGGGAACACCGGGGAGCTGTTTTTT. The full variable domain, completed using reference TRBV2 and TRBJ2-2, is EPEVTQTPSHQVTQMGQEVILRCVPISNHLYFYWYRQILGQKVEFLVSFYNNEISEKSEIFDDQFSVERPDGSNFTLKIRSTKLEDSAMYFCASTPASGNTGELFFGEGSRLTVL.

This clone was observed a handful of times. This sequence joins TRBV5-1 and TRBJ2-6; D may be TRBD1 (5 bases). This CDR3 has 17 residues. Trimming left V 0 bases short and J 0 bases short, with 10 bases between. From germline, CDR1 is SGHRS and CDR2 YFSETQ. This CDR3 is CASSLGQGTSGANVLTF. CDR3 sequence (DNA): TGCGCCAGCAGCTTGGGGCAGGGAACCTCTGGGGCCAACGTCCTGACTTTC.